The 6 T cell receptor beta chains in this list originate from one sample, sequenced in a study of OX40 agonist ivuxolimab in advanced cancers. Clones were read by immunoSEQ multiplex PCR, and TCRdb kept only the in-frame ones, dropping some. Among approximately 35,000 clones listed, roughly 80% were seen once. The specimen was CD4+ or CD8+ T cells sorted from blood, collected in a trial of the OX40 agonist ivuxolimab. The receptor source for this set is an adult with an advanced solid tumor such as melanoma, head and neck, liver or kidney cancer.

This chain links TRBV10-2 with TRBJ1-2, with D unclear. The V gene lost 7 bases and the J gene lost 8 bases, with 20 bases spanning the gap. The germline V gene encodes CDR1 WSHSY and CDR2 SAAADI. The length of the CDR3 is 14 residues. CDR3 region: CASKRTEPLSGYTF. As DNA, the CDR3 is TGCGCCAGCAAGAGAACAGAGCCCCTATCCGGCTACACCTTC.

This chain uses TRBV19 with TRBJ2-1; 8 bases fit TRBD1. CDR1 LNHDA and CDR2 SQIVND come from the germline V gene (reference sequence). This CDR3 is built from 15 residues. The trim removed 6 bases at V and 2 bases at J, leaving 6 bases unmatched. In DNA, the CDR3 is TGTGCCAGTAGGGGAACGGGACAGGCCTACAATGAGCAGTTCTTC. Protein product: CASRGTGQAYNEQFF.

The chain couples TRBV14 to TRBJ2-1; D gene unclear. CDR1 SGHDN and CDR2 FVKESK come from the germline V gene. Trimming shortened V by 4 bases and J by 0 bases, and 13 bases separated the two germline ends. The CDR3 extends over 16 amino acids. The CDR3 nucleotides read TGTGCCAGCAGCCCGCAAAGGCCCAGCTCCTACAATGAGCAGTTCTTC. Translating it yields CASSPQRPSSYNEQFF.

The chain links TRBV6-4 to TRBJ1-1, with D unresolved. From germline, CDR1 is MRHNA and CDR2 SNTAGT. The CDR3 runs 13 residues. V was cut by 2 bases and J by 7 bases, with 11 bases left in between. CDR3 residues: CASSDANGVEAFF. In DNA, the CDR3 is TGTGCCAGCAGTGACGCGAACGGGGTTGAAGCTTTCTTT.

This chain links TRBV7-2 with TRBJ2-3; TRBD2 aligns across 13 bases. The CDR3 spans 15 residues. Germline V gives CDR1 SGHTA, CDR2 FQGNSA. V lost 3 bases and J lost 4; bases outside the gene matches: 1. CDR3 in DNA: TGTGCCAGCAGCTTCACTAGCGGGGGGGCAGATACGCAGTATTTT. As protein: CASSFTSGGADTQYF.

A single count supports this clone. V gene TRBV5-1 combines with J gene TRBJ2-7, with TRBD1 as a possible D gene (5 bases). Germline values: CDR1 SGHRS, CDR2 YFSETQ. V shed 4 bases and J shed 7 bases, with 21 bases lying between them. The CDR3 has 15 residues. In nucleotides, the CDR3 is TGCGCCAGCAGCCGAGTCGAGTCAGGGATCGGAGAGCAGTACTTC. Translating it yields CASSRVESGIGEQYF.